This passage covers 20 T cell receptor beta chains from one sample sequenced in a study of Graves' ophthalmopathy and Graves' hyperthyroidism (dated by TCRdb to 2016 to 2019). TCRdb shows the sequencer as Illumina HiSeq 2000. TCR beta CDR3 regions were amplified from RNA transcripts for repertoire sequencing. The first round of RT-PCR was done with HTBI primers and the Qiagen OneStep RT-PCR kit, and was followed by a second round of multiplex PCR, then size selection and purification. Using fastp trimming at Q25 and MiXCR clonotype assembly, TCRdb reanalyzed the public sequencing data and kept in-frame beta chains. Every CDR3 protein is listed once, alongside the most common genes and DNA of its rows. The sample profile shows about 220,000 distinct CDR3 sequences; about 22% of them were found once. The ten most abundant clones make up roughly 45% of the sample. Sequencing was carried out using peripheral blood. These receptors were obtained from a woman in her forties or fifties with Graves' ophthalmopathy. Donor details come from another sample of the same person, matched by shared clones.

This clonotype was picked up many times. This CDR3 is CASSQERGPNYGYTF. The CDR3 bases are TGCGCCAGCAGCCAAGAGAGGGGTCCTAACTATGGCTACACCTTC. The J gene is TRBJ1-2, the V gene TRBV4-1, with D tentatively TRBD1 (5 bases). Trimming removed 0 bases at V and 0 bases at J, with 8 bases between. This CDR3 comprises 15 residues. CDR1 and CDR2 (germline): MGHRA, YSYEKL.

This clonotype was seen just once. V gene TRBV5-6 combines with J gene TRBJ1-6; D not certain. Germline loops: CDR1 SGHDT, CDR2 YYEEEE. Trimming pared 3 bases from V and 7 bases from J, leaving 8 bases between. There are 13 residues in the CDR3. The CDR3 reads CASSSVGNSPLHF. The DNA of the CDR3 is TGTGCCAGCAGCTCCGTGGGGAATTCACCCCTCCACTTT.

Many counts were recorded for this clonotype. The chain uses TRBV29-1 and TRBJ2-7, with a tentative D call TRBD2 (6 bases). The CDR3 covers 12 residues. V was shortened by 4 bases and J by 4 bases, with 11 bases between the two germline ends. Germline lookup yields CDR1 SQVTM and CDR2 ANQGSEA. For the CDR3, the DNA is TGCAGCGTTGCAGACGGACTATACGAGCAGTACTTC. Its translation is CSVADGLYEQYF.

J is TRBJ2-2 and V is TRBV5-6, with D possibly matching TRBD2 (6 bases). The CDR3 sequence is 16 residues long. V lost 4 bases and J 4 bases, leaving 17 bases between the germline ends. Germline V gene data show CDR1 as SGHDT and CDR2 as YYEEEE. CDR3 sequence: CASSPIGRRATGELFF. The CDR3 DNA reads TGTGCCAGCAGCCCTATAGGGAGGAGGGCCACCGGGGAGCTGTTTTTT.

The V gene is TRBV12-3 or TRBV12-4, the J gene TRBJ1-2, with TRBD1 matching 12 bases. The CDR3 sequence is 14 residues long. The V gene end was trimmed by 5 bases and the J gene end by 6 bases; junction bases not matched to a gene: 4. The CDR3 bases are TGTGCCAGCAGTAGGGACAGGGGGCGAAATGGCTACACCTTC. Protein sequence: CASSRDRGRNGYTF.

Ten or more counts support this clonotype. CDR3 coding DNA: TGTGCCAGCAGCCTCCGGGACAGGCTAAACTATGGCTACACCTTC. This translates into CASSLRDRLNYGYTF. The V call is TRBV3-1, the J call TRBJ1-2; 8 bases are a match to TRBD1. The CDR3 is 15 amino acids. The junction had 6 bases not matched to a gene; V was cut back by 4 bases and J by 2 bases. Germline V CDR1 and CDR2: LGHDT, YNNKEL (reference sequence). Combining the CDR3 with reference TRBV3-1 and TRBJ1-2 gives the whole variable domain DTAVSQTPKYLVTQMGNDKSIKCEQNLGHDTMYWYKQDSKKFLKIMFSYNNKELIINETVPNRFSPKSPDKAHLNLHINSLELGDSAVYFCASSLRDRLNYGYTFGSGTRLTVV.

This clonotype has a handful of counts. This chain connects TRBV19 to TRBJ2-2, with D maybe TRBD2 (5 bases). The CDR3 has 11 amino acids. V was trimmed by 8 bases and J by 6 bases, leaving 7 bases between them. Germline CDR1 and CDR2: LNHDA and SQIVND (reference sequence). CDR3 bases: TGTGCCAGTGGGAGCCCCGGGGAGCTGTTTTTT. Amino acids: CASGSPGELFF.

This clonotype occurred many times. J is TRBJ2-2 and V is TRBV19, with TRBD1 identical over 8 bases. The CDR3 contains 14 residues. Germline V lookup: CDR1 LNHDA, CDR2 SQIVND (reference sequence). Trimming took 9 bases from V and 3 from J; bases not matched to a gene: 6. The CDR3, as DNA: TGTGCCAGCGCCGACAGGGGCCACACCGGGGAGCTGTTTTTT. Its protein is CASADRGHTGELFF. Full variable domain (rest looked up from reference TRBV19 and TRBJ2-2): DGGITQSPKYLFRKEGQNVTLSCEQNLNHDAMYWYRQDPGQGLRLIYYSQIVNDFQKGDIAEGYSVSREKKESFPLTVTSAQKNPTAFYLCASADRGHTGELFFGEGSRLTVL.

This clonotype has at least ten counts. The chain combines TRBV30 with TRBJ1-5; no firm D call. Germline V CDR1 and CDR2: GTSNPN, SVGIG (reference sequence). V was clipped by 0 bases and J by 4 bases, with 10 bases between them. The CDR3 has 14 residues. The CDR3 here is CAWSVRFLNQPQHF. The DNA of the CDR3 is TGTGCCTGGAGTGTAAGGTTTTTGAATCAGCCCCAGCATTTT.

Regarding this clonotype: One junction end does not reproduce the germline sequence, and a read error may be involved. The rearrangement links TRBV7-8 to TRBJ1-5, with D perhaps TRBD1 (6 bases). Germline loops: CDR1 SGHVS, CDR2 FQNEAQ. The CDR3 runs 15 residues. In nucleotides, the CDR3 is TGTGCCAGCAGTTTAGGCTCAGGGGATGCTCAGCCCCAGCATTTT. It encodes CASSLGSGDAQPQHF.

CDR3 sequence reads: CSVTGTTIYEQYF. CDR3 coding DNA: TGCAGCGTGACCGGGACTACTATCTACGAGCAGTACTTC. The V gene is TRBV29-1, the J gene TRBJ2-7; 7 bases are shared with TRBD2. V lost 6 bases, J lost 3 bases, and 8 bases stayed unmatched. The CDR3 extends over 13 amino acids. CDR1 is SQVTM and CDR2 is ANQGSEA in the germline V gene.

This clonotype was seen more than once but under ten times. This sequence joins TRBV11-2 and TRBJ2-2; D is undetermined. This CDR3 is built from 13 residues. Trimming shortened V by 5 bases and J by 5 bases, and 9 bases separated the two germline ends. Looked up from germline, CDR1 is SGHAT and CDR2 is FQNNGV. In nucleotides, the CDR3 is TGTGCCAGCAGCCCTGGGCGAACCGGGGAGCTGTTTTTT. This translates into CASSPGRTGELFF.

The chain couples TRBV28 to TRBJ2-7; D possibly corresponds to TRBD1 (6 bases). The CDR3 is made up of 15 amino acids. V lost 6 bases and J 3 bases, leaving 18 bases between the germline ends. From germline, CDR1 is MDHEN and CDR2 SYDVKM. CDR3 DNA sequence: TGTGCCAGCAGGGGTGGGGGCCGGAGCCTCTACGAGCAGTACTTC. Translated: CASRGGGRSLYEQYF.

In its sample, this clonotype was seen many times. The CDR3 bases are TGTGCCAGTAGTCCCTTCCGCCAGGGCCACGAGCAGTACTTC. This codes for CASSPFRQGHEQYF. The chain couples TRBV19 to TRBJ2-7, with D possibly matching TRBD1 (5 bases). The CDR3 loop spans 14 amino acids. V gave up 5 bases and J gave up 5 bases, with 16 bases separating them. The germline V gene has CDR1 LNHDA and CDR2 SQIVND (reference sequence).

This clonotype was detected ten times or more. The CDR3 nucleotides read TGTGCCAGCAGTTTAAGGGGAGGCGGGGACTACGAGCAGTACTTC. Translated: CASSLRGGGDYEQYF. The chain joins TRBV27 to TRBJ2-7, with D perhaps matching TRBD2 (6 bases). Germline V gives CDR1 MNHEY, CDR2 SMNVEV (reference sequence). The CDR3 loop spans 15 amino acids. Trimming cost V 2 bases and J 3 bases, with 14 bases left between them.

This clonotype has just a few counts. Mismatch with germline at one junction end may stem from a read error. This rearrangement joins TRBV24-1 to TRBJ2-2; either TRBD1 or TRBD2 may supply D (5 bases each). The length of the CDR3 is 16 residues. Germline CDR1 is KGHDR and CDR2 is SFDVKD. CDR3 region: CATSDSGPGTIGELYF. The CDR3 nucleotides read TGTGCCACCAGTGACTCGGGACCGGGGACCATCGGGGAGCTGTATTTT.

This clonotype occurred many times. The chain has TRBV12-3 or TRBV12-4 and TRBJ1-2; D unclear. The length of the CDR3 is 13 residues. Trimming took off 2 bases at V and 8 bases at J, with 12 bases between the two ends. In DNA form, the CDR3 reads TGTGCCAGCAGTTTATTGTGGGCTCGAGGCTACACCTTC. Translated: CASSLLWARGYTF.

The sample holds a few counts of this clonotype. The rearrangement links TRBV5-6 to TRBJ2-2, with D possibly TRBD2 on 5 matching bases. Germline assignment: CDR1 SGHDT and CDR2 YYEEEE. V lost 3 bases to trimming and J lost 7 bases, with 16 bases between them. The CDR3 length is 15 residues. The CDR3 sequence: CASSSSGWQGGELFF. The DNA of the CDR3 is TGTGCCAGCAGCTCCAGCGGTTGGCAAGGCGGGGAGCTGTTTTTT.

V and J are TRBV28 and TRBJ2-7; 9 bases line up with TRBD1. V dropped 4 bases and J dropped 5; count of bases not matched to a gene: 9. The CDR3 spans 15 residues. In germline, CDR1 is MDHEN, CDR2 SYDVKM. The CDR3 region is CASSSLTGGRHEQYF. The CDR3 DNA follows: TGTGCCAGCAGTTCCCTGACAGGGGGGAGACACGAGCAGTACTTC.

The DNA for the CDR3 is TGTGCCAGCAGTCGCTCCATTGGGGGTCAGCCCCAGCATTTT. Its translation: CASSRSIGGQPQHF. This chain joins TRBV6-1 and TRBJ1-5; D may be TRBD1 (5 bases). The length of the CDR3 is 14 residues. Trimming stripped 5 bases from V and 6 bases from J, with 14 bases between. CDR1 is MNHNS and CDR2 is SASEGT in the germline V gene.